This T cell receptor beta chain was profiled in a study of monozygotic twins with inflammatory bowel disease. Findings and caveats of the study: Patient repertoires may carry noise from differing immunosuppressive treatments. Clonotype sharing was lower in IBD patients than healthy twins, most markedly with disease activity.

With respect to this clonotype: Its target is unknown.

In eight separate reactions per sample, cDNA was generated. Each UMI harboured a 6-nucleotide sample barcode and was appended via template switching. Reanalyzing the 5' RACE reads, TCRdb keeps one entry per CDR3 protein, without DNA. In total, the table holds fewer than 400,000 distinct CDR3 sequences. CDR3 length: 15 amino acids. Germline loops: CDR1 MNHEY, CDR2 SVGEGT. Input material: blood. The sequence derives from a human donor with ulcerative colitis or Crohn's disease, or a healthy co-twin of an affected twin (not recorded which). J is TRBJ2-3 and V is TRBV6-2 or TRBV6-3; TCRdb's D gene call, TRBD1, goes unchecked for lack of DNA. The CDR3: CASIDTGTNADTQYF.